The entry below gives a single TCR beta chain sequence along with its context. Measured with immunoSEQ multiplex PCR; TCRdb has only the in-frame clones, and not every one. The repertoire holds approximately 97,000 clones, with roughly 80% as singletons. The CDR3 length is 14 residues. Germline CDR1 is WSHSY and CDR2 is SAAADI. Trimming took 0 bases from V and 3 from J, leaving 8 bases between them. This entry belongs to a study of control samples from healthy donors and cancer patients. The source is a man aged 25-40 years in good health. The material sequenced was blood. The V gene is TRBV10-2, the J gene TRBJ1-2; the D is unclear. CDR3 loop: CASSESAADYGYTF. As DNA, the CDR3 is TGCGCCAGCAGTGAGTCGGCAGCGGACTATGGCTACACCTTC.